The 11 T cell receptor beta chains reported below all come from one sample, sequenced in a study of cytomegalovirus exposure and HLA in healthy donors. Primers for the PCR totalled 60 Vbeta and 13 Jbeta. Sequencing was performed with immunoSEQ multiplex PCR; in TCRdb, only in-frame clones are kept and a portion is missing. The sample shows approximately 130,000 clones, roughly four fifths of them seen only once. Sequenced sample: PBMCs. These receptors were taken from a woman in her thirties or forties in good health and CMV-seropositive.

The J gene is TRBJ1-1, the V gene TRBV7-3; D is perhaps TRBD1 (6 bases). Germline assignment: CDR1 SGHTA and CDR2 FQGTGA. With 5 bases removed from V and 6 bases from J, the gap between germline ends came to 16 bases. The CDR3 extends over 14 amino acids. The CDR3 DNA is TGTGCCAGCAGCGTCAGGGGACAAGCTTCTGAAGCTTTCTTT. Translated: CASSVRGQASEAFF. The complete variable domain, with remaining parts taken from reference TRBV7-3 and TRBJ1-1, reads GAGVSQTPSNKVTEKGKYVELRCDPISGHTALYWYRQSLGQGPEFLIYFQGTGAADDSGLPNDRFFAVRPEGSVSTLKIQRTERGDSAVYLCASSVRGQASEAFFGQGTRLTVV.

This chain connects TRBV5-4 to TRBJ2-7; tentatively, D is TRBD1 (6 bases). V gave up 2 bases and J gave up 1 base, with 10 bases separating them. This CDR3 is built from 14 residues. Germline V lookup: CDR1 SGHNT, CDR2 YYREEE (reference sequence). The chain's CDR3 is CASSFEQGSYEQYF. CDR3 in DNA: TGTGCCAGCAGCTTCGAACAGGGATCCTACGAGCAGTACTTC.

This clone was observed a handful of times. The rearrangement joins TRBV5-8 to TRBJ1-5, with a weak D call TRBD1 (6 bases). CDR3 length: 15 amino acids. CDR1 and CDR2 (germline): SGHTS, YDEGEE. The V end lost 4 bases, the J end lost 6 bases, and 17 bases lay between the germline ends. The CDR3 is CASSPGNRVGQPQHF. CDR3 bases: TGTGCCAGCAGCCCGGGAAACAGGGTTGGTCAGCCCCAGCATTTT.

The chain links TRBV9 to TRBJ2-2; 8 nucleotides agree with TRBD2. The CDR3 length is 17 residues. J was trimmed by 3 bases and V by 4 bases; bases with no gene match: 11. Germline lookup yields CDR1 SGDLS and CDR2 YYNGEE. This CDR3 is CASSPRGTSGDTGELFF. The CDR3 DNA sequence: TGTGCCAGCAGCCCACGAGGTACTAGCGGAGACACCGGGGAGCTGTTTTTT.

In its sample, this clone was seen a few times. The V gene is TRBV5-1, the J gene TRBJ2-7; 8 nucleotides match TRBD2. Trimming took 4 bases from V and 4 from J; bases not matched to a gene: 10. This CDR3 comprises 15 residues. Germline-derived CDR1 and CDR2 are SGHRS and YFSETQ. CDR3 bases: TGCGCCAGCAGCCAAGGGGCTAGCGGGCCTTACGAGCAGTACTTC. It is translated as CASSQGASGPYEQYF.

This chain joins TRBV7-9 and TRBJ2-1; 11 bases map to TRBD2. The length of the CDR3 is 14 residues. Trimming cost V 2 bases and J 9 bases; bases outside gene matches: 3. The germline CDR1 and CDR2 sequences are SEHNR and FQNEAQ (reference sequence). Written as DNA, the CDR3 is TGTGCCAGCAGCTTAACTAGCGGGAGTGGTGAGCAGTTCTTC. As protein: CASSLTSGSGEQFF.

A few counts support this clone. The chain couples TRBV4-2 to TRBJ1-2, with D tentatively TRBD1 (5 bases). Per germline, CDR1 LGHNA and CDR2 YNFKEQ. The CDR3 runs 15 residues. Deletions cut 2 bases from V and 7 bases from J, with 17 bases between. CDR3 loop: CASSQSGGTRIGYTF. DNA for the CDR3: TGTGCCAGCAGCCAATCCGGGGGGACCAGGATTGGCTACACCTTC.

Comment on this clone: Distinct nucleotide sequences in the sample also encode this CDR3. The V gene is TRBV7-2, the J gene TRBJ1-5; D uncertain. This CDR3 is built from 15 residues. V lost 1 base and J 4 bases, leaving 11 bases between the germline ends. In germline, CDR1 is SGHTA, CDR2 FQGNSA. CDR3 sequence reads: CASSLVSQSNQPQHF. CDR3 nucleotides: TGTGCCAGCAGCTTAGTTTCACAGAGTAATCAGCCCCAGCATTTT.

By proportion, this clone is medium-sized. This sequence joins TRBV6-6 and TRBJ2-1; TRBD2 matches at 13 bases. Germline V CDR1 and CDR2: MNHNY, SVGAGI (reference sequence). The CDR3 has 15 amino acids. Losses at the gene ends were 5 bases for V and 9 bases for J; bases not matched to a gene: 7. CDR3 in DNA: TGTGCCAGCAGTACACTAGCGGGAGGGCCTGCTGAGCAGTTCTTC. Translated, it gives CASSTLAGGPAEQFF.

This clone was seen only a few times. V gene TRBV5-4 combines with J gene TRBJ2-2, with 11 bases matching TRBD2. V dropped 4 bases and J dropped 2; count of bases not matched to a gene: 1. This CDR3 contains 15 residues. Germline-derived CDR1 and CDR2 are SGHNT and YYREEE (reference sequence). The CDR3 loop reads CASSTSGSNTGELFF. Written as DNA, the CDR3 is TGTGCCAGCAGCACTAGCGGGAGTAACACCGGGGAGCTGTTTTTT.

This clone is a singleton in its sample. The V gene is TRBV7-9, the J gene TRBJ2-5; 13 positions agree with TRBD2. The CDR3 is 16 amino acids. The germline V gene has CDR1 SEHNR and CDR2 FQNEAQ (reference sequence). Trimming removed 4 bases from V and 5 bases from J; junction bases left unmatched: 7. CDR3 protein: CASSSTSGRARETQYF. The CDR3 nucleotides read TGTGCCAGCAGCTCTACTAGCGGGAGGGCCAGGGAGACCCAGTACTTC.